These 14 T cell receptor beta chains came from one sample sequenced in a study of blood T cells in healthy people across ages. Using a J-beta primer mix together with a sample-barcoded 5' primer, a second PCR was run for 7 to 11 cycles. TCRdb called the 5' RACE reads again in MiXCR, with one record for every CDR3 protein. The sample carries around 1.5 million distinct CDR3 sequences, around 59% recorded once. Material: blood. The origin of the receptors is a man aged 18-30 years in good health.

This clonotype has a handful of counts. This chain joins TRBV4-3 and TRBJ2-1; D may be TRBD1 (6 bases). With 8 bases removed from V and 4 bases from J, the gap between germline ends came to 15 bases. The CDR3 consists of 14 residues. The germline V gene encodes CDR1 LGHNA and CDR2 YSLEER. The chain's CDR3 is CASAVDDRYNEQFF. In DNA form, the CDR3 reads TGCGCCAGCGCGGTCGACGACAGGTACAATGAGCAGTTCTTC.

This sequence joins TRBV6-5 and TRBJ2-7, with D perhaps matching TRBD1 or TRBD2 (6 bases each). Germline CDR1 and CDR2: MNHEY and SVGAGI. The CDR3 totals 13 residues. V was cut by 7 bases and J by 0 bases, with 10 bases left in between. In DNA, the CDR3 is TGTGCCAGCAAACGGGGGCCCTCCTACGAGCAGTACTTC. This codes for CASKRGPSYEQYF.

The chain carries TRBV6-5 and TRBJ1-6; TRBD1 might be the D (6 bases). The V gene lost 2 bases and the J gene lost 7 bases, with 21 bases spanning the gap. Germline V gene data show CDR1 as MNHEY and CDR2 as SVGAGI. This CDR3 region has 18 residues. The CDR3 sequence: CASSYKFRQGLGNSPLHF. In nucleotides, the CDR3 is TGTGCCAGCAGTTACAAATTTCGGCAGGGGCTGGGAAATTCACCCCTCCACTTT.

V and J are TRBV9 and TRBJ2-3; D is ambiguous. Germline CDR1 reads SGDLS; CDR2 reads YYNGEE. V shed 1 base and J shed 5 bases, with 5 bases lying between them. This CDR3 region has 12 residues. DNA for the CDR3: TGTGCCAGCAGCGTAAATTTAGATACGCAGTATTTT. Translating it yields CASSVNLDTQYF. The full variable domain, completed using reference TRBV9 and TRBJ2-3, is DSGVTQTPKHLITATGQRVTLRCSPRSGDLSVYWYQQSLDQGLQFLIQYYNGEERAKGNILERFSAQQFPDLHSELNLSSLELGDSALYFCASSVNLDTQYFGPGTRLTVL.

Many counts were recorded for this clonotype. The chain uses TRBV4-2 and TRBJ2-7; D is unresolved. Germline lookup yields CDR1 LGHNA and CDR2 YNFKEQ. The CDR3 has 15 amino acids. The ends were cut back, 0 bases at V and 0 bases at J, with 9 bases in the middle. The CDR3 nucleotides read TGTGCCAGCAGCCAAGAAGGCGGTGCCTCCTACGAGCAGTACTTC. Protein sequence: CASSQEGGASYEQYF.

The genes are TRBV20-1 and TRBJ2-4, with 9 positions matching TRBD1. CDR3 size: 14 residues. Germline trimming cut 6 bases from V and 4 bases from J; bases unmatched to any gene: 7. Looked up from germline, CDR1 is DFQATT and CDR2 is SNEGSKA (reference sequence). For the CDR3, the DNA is TGCAGTGCCCCCGACAGGGGGGGGAAAAACATTCAGTACTTC. This gives the protein CSAPDRGGKNIQYF.

On this clonotype itself: The junction departs from the called germline gene at one end, perhaps through a read error. This chain links TRBV7-9 with TRBJ1-2; D is ambiguous. Germline V CDR1 and CDR2: SEHNR, FQNEAQ (reference sequence). CDR3 length equals 15 residues. In DNA, the CDR3 is TGTGCCAGCAGAGACCTAACAGTAACCTACTATGGCTACATCTTC. Translating it yields CASRDLTVTYYGYIF.

In its sample, this clonotype was seen a few times. The rearrangement joins TRBV10-3 to TRBJ2-2; 7 bases fit TRBD1. Unmatched junction bases numbered 9, after V lost 8 bases and J lost 6 bases. CDR3 length equals 14 residues. CDR1 is ENHRY, CDR2 SYGVKD, per germline. CDR3 amino acids: CAIRQGQQAGELFF. The CDR3 DNA sequence: TGTGCCATCCGGCAGGGACAGCAGGCCGGGGAGCTGTTTTTT.

This clonotype has just a few counts. The CDR3 reads CASRALDEGYEQYF. As DNA, the CDR3 is TGTGCCAGCAGGGCCCTGGATGAGGGGTACGAGCAGTACTTC. The rearrangement joins TRBV12-3 or TRBV12-4 to TRBJ2-7; D could derive from TRBD1 or TRBD2 (5 bases each). There are 14 residues in the CDR3. Trimming pared 6 bases from V and 4 bases from J, leaving 16 bases between.

This chain joins TRBV25-1 and TRBJ1-4; D call uncertain. The V gene's germline CDR1 is MGHDK and CDR2 SYGVNS. This CDR3 is 14 amino acids long. V was clipped by 4 bases and J by 4 bases, with 10 bases between them. CDR3 sequence (DNA): TGTGCCAGCAGTGCGCACGGGAGTAATGAAAAACTGTTTTTT. Translated, it gives CASSAHGSNEKLFF. The variable domain in full, completed from reference TRBV25-1 and TRBJ1-4, reads EADIYQTPRYLVIGTGKKITLECSQTMGHDKMYWYQQDPGMELHLIHYSYGVNSTEKGDLSSESTVSRIRTEHFPLTLESARPSHTSQYLCASSAHGSNEKLFFGSGTQLSVL.

This sequence joins TRBV20-1 and TRBJ1-1; D not certain. Germline V gene lookup returns CDR1 DFQATT and CDR2 SNEGSKA (reference sequence). This CDR3 contains 13 residues. Trimming pared 5 bases from V and 6 bases from J, leaving 16 bases between. DNA for the CDR3: TGCAGTGCTTGGACCTCCGGGGTTTCTGAAGCTTTCTTT. This sequence encodes CSAWTSGVSEAFF.

This chain links TRBV12-3 or TRBV12-4 with TRBJ1-6; 8 nucleotides line up with TRBD1. This CDR3 has 15 residues. With 6 bases clipped from V and 6 bases from J, the junction kept 7 bases outside the gene matches. The CDR3: CASSLDREGNSPLHF. CDR3 DNA: TGTGCCAGCAGCTTGGACAGGGAGGGTAATTCACCCCTCCACTTT.

V usage is TRBV29-1 and J usage is TRBJ2-2; 9 bases line up with TRBD2. The CDR3 length is 13 residues. V dropped 3 bases and J dropped 8; count of bases not matched to a gene: 4. Germline CDR1 SQVTM, CDR2 ANQGSEA. The DNA of the CDR3 is TGCAGCGTTGATTCCGGACTAGCGGGGGAGCTGTTTTTT. It codes for CSVDSGLAGELFF.

The chain employs TRBV15 and TRBJ2-1; 9 positions match TRBD1. The CDR3 runs 16 residues. Germline V CDR1 and CDR2: LNHNV, YYDKDF (reference sequence). Trimming took 1 base from V and 8 from J; bases not matched to a gene: 9. CDR3 coding DNA: TGTGCCACCAGCAGAGGTGGGACAGGGACGTTGGATGAGCAGTTCTTC. Translating it yields CATSRGGTGTLDEQFF.